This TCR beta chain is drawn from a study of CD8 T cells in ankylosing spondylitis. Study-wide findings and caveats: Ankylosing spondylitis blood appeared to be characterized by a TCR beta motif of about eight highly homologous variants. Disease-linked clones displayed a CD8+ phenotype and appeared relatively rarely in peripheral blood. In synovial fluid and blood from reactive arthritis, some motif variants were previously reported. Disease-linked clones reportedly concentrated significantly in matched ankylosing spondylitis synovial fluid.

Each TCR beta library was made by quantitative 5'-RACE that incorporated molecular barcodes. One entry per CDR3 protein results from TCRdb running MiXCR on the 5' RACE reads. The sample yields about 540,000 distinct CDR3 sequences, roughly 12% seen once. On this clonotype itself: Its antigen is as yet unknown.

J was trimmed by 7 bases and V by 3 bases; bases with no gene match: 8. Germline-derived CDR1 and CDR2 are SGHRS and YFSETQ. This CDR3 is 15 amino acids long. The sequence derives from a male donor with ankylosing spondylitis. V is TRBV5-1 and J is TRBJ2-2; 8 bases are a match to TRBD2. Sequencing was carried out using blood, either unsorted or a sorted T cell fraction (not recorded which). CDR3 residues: CASSSGTRRGGELFF. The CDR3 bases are TGCGCCAGCAGCTCCGGGACTAGGAGAGGCGGGGAGCTGTTTTTT.